The next 8 T cell receptor beta chains were all read from a single sample in a study of lymphopenia after photon versus proton radiotherapy. Produced via immunoSEQ multiplex PCR; TCRdb's table is partial and in-frame only. The sample comprises about 17,000 clones, approximately 90% of which are singletons, and about 6% rests with the top ten. This material consisted of peripheral blood, taken from a patient treated with photon-based radiotherapy. Receptors were obtained from a man aged 55 to 70 with pancreatic cancer.

The chain combines TRBV15 with TRBJ1-4; D is unresolved. This CDR3 has 14 amino acids. V was trimmed by 3 bases and J by 7 bases, leaving 12 bases between them. The germline CDR1 and CDR2 sequences are LNHNV and YYDKDF (reference sequence). This CDR3 is CATSRGSDSEKLFF. CDR3 nucleotide sequence: TGTGCCACCAGCAGGGGTTCAGATAGTGAAAAACTGTTTTTT.

This clone was seen only once. The chain links TRBV2 to TRBJ1-2, with a tentative D call TRBD1 (5 bases). The length of the CDR3 is 12 residues. V was shortened by 7 bases and J by 2 bases, with 8 bases between the two germline ends. Germline loops: CDR1 SNHLY, CDR2 FYNNEI. CDR3 sequence (DNA): TGTGCCAGCACAAGGGGCAACTATGGCTACACCTTC. It translates to CASTRGNYGYTF.

The chain recombines TRBV5-5 with TRBJ2-7; D call uncertain. This CDR3 is built from 12 residues. The germline gives CDR1 SGHKS, CDR2 YYEKEE (reference sequence). V was clipped by 5 bases and J by 0 bases, with 6 bases between them. As DNA, the CDR3 is TGTGCCAGCAGTATGAGCTCCTACGAGCAGTACTTC. It specifies CASSMSSYEQYF.

The rearrangement uses TRBV30 and TRBJ2-5, with 8 nucleotides matching TRBD2. Germline CDR1 and CDR2: GTSNPN and SVGIG (reference sequence). V shed 3 bases, J shed 5 bases, and the junction held 5 bases outside the gene matches. The CDR3 is 13 amino acids. The CDR3 sequence is CAWSLREGETQYF. DNA for the CDR3: TGTGCCTGGAGCCTACGGGAGGGTGAGACCCAGTACTTC.

The V call is TRBV9, the J call TRBJ2-5; tentative D call: TRBD1 (6 bases). This CDR3 spans 15 amino acids. V lost 5 bases and J lost 1, with 15 bases in between. Germline V CDR1 and CDR2: SGDLS, YYNGEE. As DNA, the CDR3 is TGTGCCAGCAGGGTTAAGCGAGGGGGCCAAGAGACCCAGTACTTC. Amino acid sequence: CASRVKRGGQETQYF.

The rearrangement joins TRBV10-3 to TRBJ2-7; the D is unclear. Germline CDR1 and CDR2: ENHRY and SYGVKD. V lost 2 bases to trimming and J lost 5 bases, with 7 bases between them. CDR3 length equals 12 residues. The CDR3, as DNA: TGTGCCATCAGTGAGAGAGGACACGAGCAGTACTTC. Translating it yields CAISERGHEQYF.

The V call is TRBV6-1, the J call TRBJ2-3, with 11 nucleotides matching TRBD2. Germline CDR1 reads MNHNS; CDR2 reads SASEGT. CDR3 length: 15 residues. The ends lost 4 bases at V and 2 bases at J; junction bases unmatched: 2. In DNA, the CDR3 is TGTGCCAGCAGTGGACTAGCGGGGTCCACAGATACGCAGTATTTT. Protein product: CASSGLAGSTDTQYF.

The chain carries TRBV6-5 and TRBJ1-4; the D gene is possibly TRBD1 (5 bases). Germline V gives CDR1 MNHEY, CDR2 SVGAGI. Trimming left V 0 bases short and J 7 bases short, with 12 bases between. The CDR3 is 15 residues long. The CDR3 sequence is CASSYSGVVREKLFF. CDR3 nucleotides: TGTGCCAGCAGTTACTCGGGGGTGGTACGTGAAAAACTGTTTTTT.